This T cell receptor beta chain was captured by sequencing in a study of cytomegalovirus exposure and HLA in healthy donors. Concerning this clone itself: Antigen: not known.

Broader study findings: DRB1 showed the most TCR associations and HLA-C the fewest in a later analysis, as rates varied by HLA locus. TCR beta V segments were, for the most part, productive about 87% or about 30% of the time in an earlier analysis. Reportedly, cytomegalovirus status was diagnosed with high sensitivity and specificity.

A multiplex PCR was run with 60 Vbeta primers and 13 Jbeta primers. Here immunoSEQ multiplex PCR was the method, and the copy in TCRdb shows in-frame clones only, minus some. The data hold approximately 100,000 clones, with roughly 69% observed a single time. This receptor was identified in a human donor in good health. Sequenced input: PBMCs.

The CDR3 DNA follows: TGTGCCAGCGGCACCAGGAACTCCTACAATGAGCAGTTCTTC. Translation gives CASGTRNSYNEQFF. The V and J genes are TRBV6-5 and TRBJ2-1; no clear D. Germline CDR1 and CDR2: MNHEY and SVGAGI. This CDR3 has 14 residues. V gave up 8 bases and J gave up 0 bases, with 11 bases separating them.